The present T cell receptor beta chain was sequenced within a study of blood T cell repertoires in COVID-19. Participants were aged roughly 18 to 89 years from roughly 25 US areas. Cohorts were assigned according to the clinical history that participants reported. The CDR3 totals 14 residues. Trimming left V 5 bases short and J 0 bases short, with 8 bases between. Looked up from germline, CDR1 is MNHEY and CDR2 is SMNVEV (reference sequence). As originally analysed: Reference gene primer amplification in the assay estimated nucleated cell counts. The protocol was immunoSEQ multiplex PCR, while the TCRdb copy is restricted to in-frame clones and leaves out a portion. D and trimming were read from the DNA, whereas the V and J calls and clone size are those reported in that table. The table includes about 210,000 clones, approximately 88% detected once.

The specimen was PBMCs or T cells enriched from blood (not recorded which). This chain links TRBV27 with TRBJ1-5; a possible D gene is TRBD1 (5 bases). The receptor was derived from a man aged 18-30 years with acute COVID-19. CDR3 sequence (DNA): TGTGCCAGCAGTCCGGGGGGTAGCAATCAGCCCCAGCATTTT. Encoded protein: CASSPGGSNQPQHF.